The 4 T cell receptor beta chains listed next were all sequenced from one sample in a study of CD8 T cells in Susac syndrome. Random-hexamer reverse transcription was applied to roughly 0.45 to 1 ug RNA. TCRdb re-derived calls from the immunoSEQ multiplex PCR reads in MiXCR, one entry per CDR3 protein. The sample lists a few hundred thousand distinct CDR3 sequences, roughly nine tenths occurring once. Sequencing used CD8+ T cells from PBMCs. The origin of the receptors is a human donor with multiple sclerosis.

The chain employs TRBV20-1 and TRBJ2-3; unclear D gene. Germline CDR1 and CDR2: DFQATT and SNEGSKA (reference sequence). The CDR3 runs to 17 residues. Trimming pared 1 base from V and 2 bases from J, leaving 19 bases between. CDR3 amino acids: CSARVPGKPSPTDTQYF. The CDR3 DNA reads TGCAGTGCTAGAGTCCCGGGCAAACCTTCCCCCACAGATACGCAGTATTTT.

This clonotype is a singleton in its sample. The CDR3 here is CSARDLLYNEQFF. Here the CDR3 DNA reads TGCAGTGCTAGGGATCTACTATACAATGAGCAGTTCTTC. The V gene is TRBV20-1, the J gene TRBJ2-1; unclear D gene. The V and J ends lost 3 bases and 4 bases respectively, with 10 bases between them. The CDR3 has 13 amino acids. CDR1 is DFQATT, CDR2 SNEGSKA, per germline (reference sequence).

The J gene is TRBJ1-6, the V gene TRBV7-9, with D unclear. The V end was cut by 1 base, the J end by 6 bases, with 13 bases between. Germline-derived CDR1 and CDR2 are SEHNR and FQNEAQ (reference sequence). The CDR3 has 16 amino acids. The CDR3 DNA reads as TGTGCCAGCAGCTTAGTCCTGGGTTCGAGTAATTCACCCCTCCACTTT. It is translated as CASSLVLGSSNSPLHF.

J is TRBJ1-6 and V is TRBV5-5; TRBD1 might be the D (5 bases). The CDR3 extends over 13 amino acids. Trimming stripped 4 bases from V and 9 bases from J, with 11 bases between. Germline CDR1 and CDR2: SGHKS and YYEKEE (reference sequence). The CDR3 loop reads CASSIGHPSPLHF. The CDR3, as DNA: TGTGCCAGCAGCATCGGACATCCTTCACCCCTCCACTTT.